This record concerns one T cell receptor beta chain sequence. Other DNA sequences of this sample code for an identical CDR3. This record belongs to a study of CD8+ T cells in alopecia areata. CDR1 LNHDA and CDR2 SQIVND come from the germline V gene (reference sequence). This CDR3 spans 11 amino acids. V was clipped by 3 bases and J by 1 base, with 0 bases between them. The sequencing template was cDNA reverse transcribed from extracted RNA. TCRdb keeps only in-frame clones here, not all; method: immunoSEQ multiplex PCR. The sample lists about 120,000 clones; less than 45% were seen once. The TCR sequence derives from a human donor with alopecia areata. The sample comprised CD4+ T cells sorted from blood. The genes are TRBV19 and TRBJ2-5; no reliable D call. CDR3 nucleotides: TGTGCCAGTAGTATCCAAGAGACCCAGTACTTC. Residues: CASSIQETQYF.